This TCR beta chain is from a study of post-analysis software for immune sequencing data. The study, taken as a whole, reports: F measure clustering grouped samples strongly by preparation batch. TRBV segments more frequent in patients than in controls numbered several and included TRBV5-6, TRBV5-1 and TRBV20-1. Significantly lower normalized Chao1 diversity was seen in multiple sclerosis patients than in controls.

The TCR beta cDNA libraries carried unique molecular identifiers. Once roughly 0.9 to 11 million T cells were used, hundreds of thousands of cDNA molecules resulted. TCRdb re-derived calls from the PCR reads in MiXCR, one entry per CDR3 protein. This table holds a few hundred thousand distinct CDR3 sequences, over 35% found once. The table lists this clonotype with a few counts. Its antigen is as yet unknown. This CDR3 spans 13 amino acids. CDR1 ENHRY and CDR2 SYGVKD come from the germline V gene. Trimming left V 11 bases short and J 8 bases short, with 19 bases between. The origin of this receptor is a girl aged 10 to 17 with multiple sclerosis. The rearrangement joins TRBV10-3 to TRBJ2-1; possible D gene TRBD2, 6 bases. The sample consisted of blood. CDR3 sequence reads: CASRDSGQDEQFF. The CDR3 region has the DNA TGTGCCTCCCGGGACTCCGGTCAGGATGAGCAGTTCTTC.